The 23 T cell receptor beta chains below come from one sample, sequenced in a study of T cell repertoires in cytomegalovirus infection. These receptors have no identified antigens. TCRdb processed the reads anew with MiXCR; each CDR3 protein has one entry. The profile shows about 570,000 distinct CDR3 sequences, around 40% of them singletons. Sequenced material: cultured PBMCs, taken from culture after CMV antigen stimulation. These TCRs come from a human donor in good health (CMV status not recorded). Some clones in this sample may be carry-over from other donors' samples.

This clonotype was detected ten times or more. The chain links TRBV7-2 to TRBJ1-3; TRBD1 might be the D (5 bases). This CDR3 contains 14 residues. The V gene lost 1 base and the J gene lost 4 bases, with 8 bases spanning the gap. Germline V gives CDR1 SGHTA, CDR2 FQGNSA. As DNA, the CDR3 is TGTGCCAGCAGCTTAGTCGGGGCCGGAAACACCATATATTTT. It yields the protein CASSLVGAGNTIYF. Combining the CDR3 with reference TRBV7-2 and TRBJ1-3 gives the whole variable domain GAGVSQSPSNKVTEKGKDVELRCDPISGHTALYWYRQSLGQGLEFLIYFQGNSAPDKSGLPSDRFSAERTGGSVSTLTIQRTQQEDSAVYLCASSLVGAGNTIYFGEGSWLTVV.

This clonotype was observed a handful of times. This chain connects TRBV20-1 to TRBJ2-3, with D unresolved. V was clipped by 6 bases and J by 4 bases, with 11 bases between them. Germline CDR1 DFQATT, CDR2 SNEGSKA (reference sequence). This CDR3 contains 12 residues. The CDR3 region is CSAGEEADTQYF. The CDR3 bases are TGCAGTGCCGGAGAAGAGGCAGATACGCAGTATTTT.

This clonotype was seen only a few times. The chain joins TRBV7-8 to TRBJ2-3; D gene uncertain. V gave up 3 bases and J gave up 0 bases, with 10 bases separating them. This CDR3 spans 15 amino acids. CDR1 is SGHVS, CDR2 FQNEAQ, per germline. The CDR3 sequence is CASSFSSRSTDTQYF. The CDR3 region has the DNA TGTGCCAGCAGCTTTTCTTCTAGGAGCACAGATACGCAGTATTTT.

This clonotype has more than one count but fewer than ten. The chain couples TRBV7-8 to TRBJ2-1; D tentatively reads TRBD1 or TRBD2 (5 bases each). Germline CDR1 SGHVS, CDR2 FQNEAQ. With 6 bases removed from V and 3 bases from J, the gap between germline ends came to 12 bases. CDR3 length: 14 amino acids. In nucleotides, the CDR3 is TGTGCCAGCAGGAGACAGAGGGACTACAATGAGCAGTTCTTC. Protein product: CASRRQRDYNEQFF.

The V and J genes are TRBV4-3 and TRBJ2-5; a possible D gene is TRBD2 (6 bases). CDR1 is LGHNA, CDR2 YSLEER, per germline. The CDR3 has 15 residues. The ends were cut back, 1 base at V and 4 bases at J, with 13 bases in the middle. CDR3 loop: CASSQVAGFGETQYF. Here the CDR3 DNA reads TGCGCCAGCAGCCAAGTTGCGGGATTTGGAGAGACCCAGTACTTC.

The chain links TRBV18 to TRBJ1-3, with D tentatively TRBD1 (5 bases). In germline, CDR1 is KGHSH, CDR2 LQKENI. The V and J ends lost 0 bases and 2 bases respectively, with 8 bases between them. The CDR3 sequence is 15 residues long. CDR3: CASSPPGTAGNTIYF. The DNA for the CDR3 is TGTGCCAGCTCACCACCAGGGACGGCTGGAAACACCATATATTTT.

J is TRBJ1-1 and V is TRBV7-9; D gene unclear. The V gene lost 5 bases and the J gene lost 1 base, with 11 bases spanning the gap. The CDR3 contains 14 residues. Germline CDR1 and CDR2: SEHNR and FQNEAQ (reference sequence). This chain's CDR3 is CASSTASTNTEAFF. CDR3 sequence (DNA): TGTGCCAGCAGCACCGCATCAACGAACACTGAAGCTTTCTTT.

V is TRBV20-1 and J is TRBJ2-7; no definite D call. The V end lost 5 bases, the J end lost 6 bases, and 23 bases lay between the germline ends. In germline, CDR1 is DFQATT, CDR2 SNEGSKA (reference sequence). The CDR3 consists of 15 residues. The DNA of the CDR3 is TGCAGTGCTTGCCCCACCTCGGAAGGTCGAGGCGAGCAGTACTTC. Translated, it gives CSACPTSEGRGEQYF.

The rearrangement links TRBV7-9 to TRBJ2-2; a weak D match, TRBD2 (6 bases). Trimming took off 11 bases at V and 4 bases at J, with 11 bases between the two ends. The CDR3 covers 12 residues. Looked up from germline, CDR1 is SEHNR and CDR2 is FQNEAQ (reference sequence). The CDR3 DNA sequence: TGTGCCGCGTACGGGGGCACCGGGGAGCTGTTTTTT. Protein sequence: CAAYGGTGELFF.

The chain employs TRBV7-9 and TRBJ2-7, with no clear D. V lost 3 bases and J lost 3, with 9 bases in between. The CDR3 is 13 residues long. CDR1 is SEHNR, CDR2 FQNEAQ, per germline (reference sequence). CDR3 bases: TGTGCCAGCAGCTTTACTCCGGGCTACGAGCAGTACTTC. The encoded protein is CASSFTPGYEQYF.

This clonotype was seen more than once but under ten times. The chain joins TRBV7-8 to TRBJ1-1, with D possibly matching TRBD1 (5 bases). There are 14 residues in the CDR3. The V gene's germline CDR1 is SGHVS and CDR2 FQNEAQ. V gave up 2 bases and J gave up 1 base, with 8 bases separating them. The CDR3 nucleotides read TGTGCCAGCAGCTTAAGACAGCGGAACACTGAAGCTTTCTTT. This gives the protein CASSLRQRNTEAFF.

The J gene is TRBJ2-2, the V gene TRBV5-6; D is unclear. V was trimmed by 4 bases and J by 6 bases, leaving 7 bases between them. In germline, CDR1 is SGHDT, CDR2 YYEEEE. This CDR3 has 12 residues. The CDR3 spells CASSGMAGELFF. CDR3 DNA sequence: TGTGCCAGCAGCGGTATGGCCGGGGAGCTGTTTTTT.

The chain has TRBV20-1 and TRBJ2-3; D not certain. Deletions cut 5 bases from V and 3 bases from J, with 18 bases between. This CDR3 spans 15 amino acids. The germline CDR1 and CDR2 sequences are DFQATT and SNEGSKA (reference sequence). The chain's CDR3 is CSADHVFTGTDTQYF. The CDR3 DNA is TGCAGTGCTGACCATGTGTTTACTGGGACAGATACGCAGTATTTT.

This clonotype was seen at least ten times. V gene TRBV7-2 combines with J gene TRBJ2-7; possibly TRBD1 or TRBD2 for D (5 bases each). The V and J ends lost 5 bases and 1 base respectively, with 18 bases between them. Per the germline V gene, CDR1 is SGHTA and CDR2 is FQGNSA. The CDR3 runs to 16 residues. The CDR3 region is CASSPIPGRGSYEQYF. As DNA, the CDR3 is TGTGCCAGCAGCCCTATCCCGGGACGCGGGTCCTACGAGCAGTACTTC.

The chain links TRBV5-4 to TRBJ2-1; D unclear. CDR1 is SGHNT, CDR2 YYREEE, per germline (reference sequence). V was trimmed by 3 bases and J by 4 bases, leaving 8 bases between them. The CDR3 loop spans 13 amino acids. Here the CDR3 DNA reads TGTGCCAGCAGCTCCCAGGATTACAATGAGCAGTTCTTC. Its protein product is CASSSQDYNEQFF.

The chain combines TRBV7-2 with TRBJ2-7; TRBD2 agrees at 8 bases. The V gene end was trimmed by 1 base and the J gene end by 2 bases; junction bases not matched to a gene: 4. CDR3 length: 15 residues. Germline CDR1 is SGHTA and CDR2 is FQGNSA. CDR3 nucleotide sequence: TGTGCCAGCAGCTTAGTAGCGGGGCGAACCTACGAGCAGTACTTC. Its translation: CASSLVAGRTYEQYF.

The V gene is TRBV5-4, the J gene TRBJ2-1; 7 positions match TRBD2. The CDR3 spans 15 residues. Looked up from germline, CDR1 is SGHNT and CDR2 is YYREEE (reference sequence). Germline trimming cut 4 bases from V and 6 bases from J; bases unmatched to any gene: 10. The CDR3, as DNA: TGTGCCAGCAGCCCCATTGTGGGAGGGCCCAATGAGCAGTTCTTC. Its protein product is CASSPIVGGPNEQFF.

This chain uses TRBV12-3 or TRBV12-4 with TRBJ1-2; TRBD1 matches at 8 bases. Germline trimming cut 6 bases from V and 4 bases from J; bases unmatched to any gene: 7. The CDR3 runs 14 residues. CDR3 in DNA: TGTGCCAGCAGACCTCAGGGGGCTGTCTATGGCTACACCTTC. It translates to CASRPQGAVYGYTF.

This clonotype was counted many times. The rearrangement joins TRBV7-6 to TRBJ2-7; 10 bases are a match to TRBD2. This CDR3 is built from 18 residues. The V segment lost 1 base and the J segment 6 bases; nucleotides outside the gene matches: 15. Germline V gives CDR1 SGHVS, CDR2 FNYEAQ. CDR3 bases: TGTGCCAGCAGCTTAGAAGCTAGCGGGAGTGGAGGGACCACCGAGCAGTACTTC. Translating it yields CASSLEASGSGGTTEQYF.

This clonotype showed up just a few times. The CDR3 nucleotides read TGTGCCAGCAGCCCGGGACACGGGCGGAATGAGCAGTTCTTC. Translation gives CASSPGHGRNEQFF. The rearrangement links TRBV2 to TRBJ2-1, with D possibly TRBD1 on 6 matching bases. V dropped 6 bases and J dropped 7 bases, with 16 bases sitting between them. This CDR3 contains 14 residues. The germline CDR1 and CDR2 sequences are SNHLY and FYNNEI. The full variable domain, in which reference TRBV2 and TRBJ2-1 provide the parts outside the CDR3, is EPEVTQTPSHQVTQMGQEVILRCVPISNHLYFYWYRQILGQKVEFLVSFYNNEISEKSEIFDDQFSVERPDGSNFTLKIRSTKLEDSAMYFCASSPGHGRNEQFFGPGTRLTVL.

The V and J genes are TRBV6-8 and TRBJ2-6; D remains ambiguous. Germline V gene sequence: CDR1 MNHGY, CDR2 SAAAGT. V was shortened by 6 bases and J by 0 bases, with 15 bases between the two germline ends. There are 17 residues in the CDR3. CDR3 protein: CASSPSVGTSGANVLTF. The CDR3 DNA sequence: TGTGCCAGCAGCCCAAGTGTAGGAACCTCTGGGGCCAACGTCCTGACTTTC.

This clonotype was detected only a few times. This chain uses TRBV7-9 with TRBJ2-7; D is perhaps TRBD2 (6 bases). The ends were cut back, 5 bases at V and 5 bases at J, with 16 bases in the middle. CDR1 and CDR2 from the germline V gene are SEHNR and FQNEAQ (reference sequence). This CDR3 is 14 amino acids long. The CDR3 region is CASSPSRRDDEQYF. DNA for the CDR3: TGTGCCAGCAGCCCCAGTAGGCGGGACGACGAGCAGTACTTC.

This clonotype has a handful of counts. The rearrangement uses TRBV7-2 and TRBJ2-5; TRBD2 matches at 8 bases. The CDR3 covers 15 residues. V lost 0 bases and J lost 5; bases outside the gene matches: 5. The germline gives CDR1 SGHTA, CDR2 FQGNSA. CDR3 region: CASSLAREGEETQYF. In nucleotides, the CDR3 is TGTGCCAGCAGCTTAGCCCGGGAGGGGGAGGAGACCCAGTACTTC.